The count of the clone carrying this T cell receptor (beta chain) is one. What it binds is not known. These data are taken from a study of T cell responses to AZD1222 COVID-19 vaccine. General study findings and limits: The study found vaccine-associated CD4 TCRs spanning spike, dominant at 160-218 and 743-854.

Using immunoSEQ multiplex PCR, the repertoire was profiled, and TCRdb retains in-frame clones only, with some absent. The sample lists around 130,000 clones; around 90% were seen once. Germline assignment: CDR1 MRHNA and CDR2 SNTAGT. This CDR3 is built from 15 residues. J gave up 4 bases and V 3 bases, and 6 bases lay outside the gene matches. This sample comprised peripheral blood, obtained 28 days after the second AZD1222 dose. The sequence was obtained from an adult who received the AZD1222 COVID-19 vaccine. This chain connects TRBV6-4 to TRBJ2-3, with TRBD2 matching 8 bases. The CDR3 region has the DNA TGTGCCAGCAGTGAGACGGGGGGGCGGGCAGATACGCAGTATTTT. It yields the protein CASSETGGRADTQYF.